The following is a T cell receptor beta chain sequence with its context. Its antigen remains undetermined. Per-nucleotide qualities are absent, and no much larger clonotype sits a single base away. These data originate in a study of vaccination effects on CD4 cells after COVID-19 (dated by TCRdb to the early 2020s). In terms of the full investigation: Participants received two doses of either the BNT162b2 or the mRNA-1273 mRNA SARS-CoV-2 vaccine. SARS-CoV-2 spike-specific CD4+ TCR repertoires were compared before and after mRNA vaccination in COVID-19 convalescent patients and in infection-naive vaccine recipients. The full study included over 8 COVID-19 convalescent patients and several SARS-CoV-2-naive healthy vaccine recipients. The Oncomine TCR Beta short-read assay on an Illumina iSeq 100 was used to sequence cultures from other donors in the study. Overall study outcomes, separate from this receptor: Among healthy vaccine recipients, nearly all vaccine-induced clones were SARS-CoV-2 mono-reactive, and only 1 of 255 was cross-reactive with common cold coronaviruses. Only a small number of convalescent patients were included, and no early post-infection timepoints were available, which limited the study. Both infection-induced and vaccine-induced clones contracted markedly at late post-vaccination timepoints, which is consistent with waning T cell responses.

Trimming takes 0 bases from V and 5 bases from J, and the germline ends sit 7 bases apart. From the cysteine up to the phenylalanine, the CDR3 has a length of 13 residues. The retained sequence is limited to the CDR3, 39 bases, with the frame set at the first base. From a lookup of the germline V gene, CDR1 and CDR2 are SGHTA and FQGTGA. The library was produced with the immunoSEQ multiplex PCR assay. DNA from the CD4+ T cells that had been cultured and isolated underwent TCR beta CDR3 sequencing. Per the source publication's procedure: The analysis removed non-productive TCR sequences, trimmed reads to the CDR3 region, and retained only CDR3s that were 7 or more amino acids long. The MANAFEST web app was used to identify antigen-specific clonotypes by comparing expansion in peptide wells with expansion in reference cultures. Positive clones required FDR<0.05 expansion versus reference and all other wells, odds ratio above 5, and frequency above 0.1% in two replicate wells. A clonotype was called cross-reactive if it was significantly expanded both in SARS-CoV-2 spike wells and in at least one common cold coronavirus spike condition. CDR3 similarity was assessed by Levenshtein distance with the stringdist R package, and unrooted trees were built with ape in R 3.6.1. TCRdb obtained this table from immuneACCESS and retained in-frame rearrangements with V and J assigned. These tables miss some clones; where compared with another copy, unresolved V genes account for less than half of the shortfall, and the remainder is unexplained. Clonal size and the V and J genes are those of that table, whereas D and trimming came from the DNA. The sample includes under 85,000 clones, with around 76% observed a single time. The top ten clonotypes cover about 1.7% of the sample.

The ViraFEST assay stimulated PBMC with viral peptide pools and then used TCR sequencing to identify antigen-specific CD4+ T cell clonotypes by expansion. After approximately eleven days of culture, CD4+ T cells were isolated with the EasySep CD4+ T cell isolation kit. Negative nucleocapsid antibody results before and after vaccination confirmed that the healthy vaccine recipients had no prior SARS-CoV-2 infection. About 2.1 million PBMC per well were cultured in IMDM with roughly 5% human AB serum, 8.5 to 10 IU/ml IL-2 and gentamicin, plus 10 ug/ml peptides. On days 3 and 7, half of the culture medium was replaced with fresh IL-2-containing medium. Unless otherwise noted, each peptide stimulation condition was cultured in triplicate wells. Using Ficoll-Paque Plus gradient centrifugation, PBMC were separated from whole blood and then either used fresh or cryopreserved at -140C. The overlapping peptide pools covered the spike proteins of SARS-CoV-2 as well as those of the common cold coronaviruses HCoV-NL63, HCoV-OC43 and HCoV-229E. The QIAamp micro DNA kit was used to extract genomic DNA from the cultured CD4+ T cells.

The clonotype comes from a human donor who received a COVID-19 vaccine. The sequence is built from TRBV7-3 and TRBJ1-1; the D segment cannot be called with confidence. The sample here was CD4+ T cells from PBMCs cultured with HCoV-229E spike peptides, taken before COVID-19 vaccination. Taken with the paper, the label for cell subset or site translates to: HCoV-229E spike overlapping peptide pool stimulation. The nucleotide sequence is TGTGCCAGCAGCTTAACGCAGGAAACTGAAGCTTTCTTT. It translates to CASSLTQETEAFF.